Following are 8 T cell receptor beta chains from one sample sequenced in a study of OX40 agonist ivuxolimab in advanced cancers. Sequencing used immunoSEQ multiplex PCR; TCRdb keeps in-frame clones, though not all of them. Of roughly 35,000 clones in the sample, 81% are singletons; the top ten hold around 20%. Material: CD4+ or CD8+ T cells sorted from blood, obtained in a trial of the OX40 agonist ivuxolimab. These receptors came from an adult with an advanced solid tumor such as melanoma, head and neck, liver or kidney cancer.

CDR3 sequence reads: CASSLDRAYNEQFF. The CDR3 DNA reads as TGTGCCAGCAGTTTAGACAGGGCCTACAATGAGCAGTTCTTC. This chain uses TRBV27 with TRBJ2-1; 7 bases map to TRBD1. The CDR3 loop spans 14 amino acids. Germline assignment: CDR1 MNHEY and CDR2 SMNVEV (reference sequence). V was clipped by 2 bases and J by 2 bases; unmatched bases: 0.

In its sample, this clone was seen a few times. V gene TRBV18 combines with J gene TRBJ2-1; no clear D gene. V dropped 2 bases and J dropped 7 bases, with 9 bases sitting between them. There are 13 residues in the CDR3. Germline CDR1 KGHSH, CDR2 LQKENI. The DNA of the CDR3 is TGTGCCAGCTCACCATCGGCGGAAAATGAGCAGTTCTTC. Its translation is CASSPSAENEQFF.

J is TRBJ2-3 and V is TRBV5-1; 8 bases agree with TRBD1. The CDR3 totals 14 residues. V was pared by 4 bases and J by 3 bases, with 4 bases of the junction left unmatched. Germline V gene lookup returns CDR1 SGHRS and CDR2 YFSETQ. The CDR3 spells CASSRTGLTDTQYF. CDR3 DNA: TGCGCCAGCAGCCGGACAGGGTTAACAGATACGCAGTATTTT.

The chain employs TRBV21-1 and TRBJ1-2. TRBV21-1 constitutes a pseudogene. The CDR3 is 13 amino acids. The CDR3 loop is CASIGRGGDGYTF. The CDR3 coding sequence is TGTGCCAGCATTGGACGGGGAGGAGATGGCTACACCTTC.

This clone was counted only a few times. The chain uses TRBV6-6 and TRBJ2-1, with 9 positions matching TRBD1. With V trimmed by 6 bases and J by 2 bases, 5 bases remained unmatched. The CDR3 consists of 15 residues. CDR1 is MNHNY and CDR2 is SVGAGI in the germline V gene (reference sequence). CDR3 sequence reads: CASRFGQGPYNEQFF. CDR3 nucleotides: TGTGCCAGCAGATTCGGACAGGGGCCCTACAATGAGCAGTTCTTC.

This sequence joins TRBV7-9 and TRBJ2-7; D call uncertain. V lost 5 bases to trimming and J lost 0 bases, with 11 bases between them. This CDR3 spans 14 amino acids. Germline V lookup: CDR1 SEHNR, CDR2 FQNEAQ (reference sequence). The CDR3 reads CASSQGHLSYEQYF. The CDR3 coding sequence is TGTGCCAGCAGCCAAGGGCATCTCTCCTACGAGCAGTACTTC.

This chain joins TRBV9 and TRBJ2-5, with 7 positions matching TRBD1. V lost 4 bases and J lost 3; bases outside the gene matches: 9. Germline V gene lookup returns CDR1 SGDLS and CDR2 YYNGEE. This CDR3 has 15 residues. CDR3 sequence reads: CASSSSGTVKETQYF. For the CDR3, the DNA is TGTGCCAGCAGCTCTTCCGGGACAGTTAAAGAGACCCAGTACTTC.

This clone was observed a handful of times. The J gene is TRBJ2-5, the V gene TRBV28; 9 bases line up with TRBD1. CDR1 is MDHEN and CDR2 is SYDVKM in the germline V gene. Trimming at V came to 6 bases and at J to 5 bases, leaving 4 bases not matched to a gene. The CDR3 is 13 residues long. CDR3 in amino acids: CASRETGGETQYF. The CDR3 DNA follows: TGTGCCAGCAGGGAAACAGGGGGCGAGACCCAGTACTTC.